The 26 T cell receptor beta chains in this list originate from one sample, sequenced in a study of shared clonotypes between healthy human individuals. Sequencing was performed with immunoSEQ multiplex PCR; in TCRdb, only in-frame clones are kept and a portion is missing. The sample has 300,000 to 350,000 clones; roughly 80% are singletons. The sample taken for sequencing was memory CD4+ T cells sorted from blood. Subset of the sample: CD45RA-negative fraction. These receptors came from a man aged 25-45 years in good health.

This chain links TRBV7-6 with TRBJ2-3; a possible D gene is TRBD2 (6 bases). The ends were cut back, 1 base at V and 3 bases at J, with 14 bases in the middle. CDR1 and CDR2 (germline): SGHVS, FNYEAQ. The CDR3 extends over 16 amino acids. The DNA for the CDR3 is TGTGCCAGCAGCTTAGACGGGGTAGCGGCGACAGATACGCAGTATTTT. This translates into CASSLDGVAATDTQYF.

V gene TRBV7-3 combines with J gene TRBJ2-1, with D uncertain. This CDR3 has 16 amino acids. V lost 5 bases, J lost 4 bases, and 18 bases lay in between. Germline CDR1 and CDR2: SGHTA and FQGTGA. CDR3 nucleotides: TGTGCCAGCAGCCTCCTGGTTCCCAGCGCATACAATGAGCAGTTCTTC. Translated: CASSLLVPSAYNEQFF.

CDR3 in amino acids: CASTVGLVVEYNEQFF. CDR3 coding DNA: TGTGCCAGCACCGTGGGGCTGGTGGTGGAATACAATGAGCAGTTCTTC. This rearrangement joins TRBV2 to TRBJ2-1, with TRBD1 as a possible D gene (5 bases). CDR1 is SNHLY and CDR2 is FYNNEI in the germline V gene. The CDR3 extends over 16 amino acids. Trimming left V 7 bases short and J 4 bases short, with 20 bases between. Looking up the rest from reference TRBV2 and TRBJ2-1 gives the full variable domain: EPEVTQTPSHQVTQMGQEVILRCVPISNHLYFYWYRQILGQKVEFLVSFYNNEISEKSEIFDDQFSVERPDGSNFTLKIRSTKLEDSAMYFCASTVGLVVEYNEQFFGPGTRLTVL.

This clone was recorded only once. This rearrangement joins TRBV18 to TRBJ2-7; 10 bases map to TRBD1. Germline CDR1 reads KGHSH; CDR2 reads LQKENI. The CDR3 length is 16 residues. J was trimmed by 11 bases and V by 3 bases; bases with no gene match: 16. CDR3 in DNA: TGTGCCAGCTCACCCCGGCCGGAGGGACAGGGGCCGCTCGAGTACTTC. Amino acids: CASSPRPEGQGPLEYF.

The chain recombines TRBV5-4 with TRBJ1-5; D is undetermined. CDR1 is SGHNT and CDR2 is YYREEE in the germline V gene (reference sequence). The CDR3 is made up of 12 amino acids. V lost 4 bases to trimming and J lost 11 bases, with 13 bases between them. CDR3 sequence: CASSLLHGAQHF. CDR3 in DNA: TGTGCCAGCAGCCTTCTCCACGGGGCCCAGCATTTT.

In DNA form, the CDR3 reads TGTGCCAGTAGTATGACAGGGAGCAATCAGCCCCAGCATTTT. Translated: CASSMTGSNQPQHF. The genes are TRBV19 and TRBJ1-5; 7 bases align to TRBD1. The CDR3 covers 14 residues. CDR1 and CDR2 (germline): LNHDA, SQIVND (reference sequence). V lost 3 bases and J lost 1; bases outside the gene matches: 0.

This clone was seen more than once but under ten times. This chain uses TRBV2 with TRBJ1-1; D may be TRBD1 (5 bases). Germline-derived CDR1 and CDR2 are SNHLY and FYNNEI. V lost 0 bases to trimming and J lost 1 base, with 9 bases between them. This CDR3 has 15 residues. CDR3 sequence (DNA): TGTGCCAGCAGTGAAGCTGGAAGGGGGAACACTGAAGCTTTCTTT. Translating gives CASSEAGRGNTEAFF. The full variable domain, completed using reference TRBV2 and TRBJ1-1, is EPEVTQTPSHQVTQMGQEVILRCVPISNHLYFYWYRQILGQKVEFLVSFYNNEISEKSEIFDDQFSVERPDGSNFTLKIRSTKLEDSAMYFCASSEAGRGNTEAFFGQGTRLTVV.

The genes are TRBV5-6 and TRBJ2-2; D gene ambiguous. Trimming removed 0 bases at V and 4 bases at J, with 16 bases between. Germline V gives CDR1 SGHDT, CDR2 YYEEEE. CDR3 length: 17 amino acids. DNA of the CDR3: TGTGCCAGCAGCTTGGCCAGGCGCAGCTCGCTCACCGGGGAGCTGTTTTTT. It specifies CASSLARRSSLTGELFF.

The V call is TRBV13, the J call TRBJ2-1; 11 nucleotides line up with TRBD2. Germline V gene data show CDR1 as PRHDT and CDR2 as FYEKMQ (reference sequence). The junction had 5 bases not matched to a gene; V was cut back by 2 bases and J by 2 bases. CDR3 length equals 17 residues. Here the CDR3 reads CASSLMGGLAAYNEQFF. For the CDR3, the DNA is TGTGCCAGCAGCTTAATGGGGGGACTAGCGGCCTACAATGAGCAGTTCTTC.

This clone was seen a few times. V gene TRBV7-2 combines with J gene TRBJ2-1; D gene ambiguous. There are 14 residues in the CDR3. The V end lost 3 bases, the J end lost 7 bases, and 13 bases lay between the germline ends. CDR1 is SGHTA and CDR2 is FQGNSA in the germline V gene. CDR3 in amino acids: CASSFETLGNEQFF. The CDR3 DNA sequence: TGTGCCAGCAGCTTCGAGACTCTAGGGAATGAGCAGTTCTTC.

V and J are TRBV5-6 and TRBJ2-1, with D possibly TRBD2 on 6 matching bases. CDR1 is SGHDT and CDR2 is YYEEEE in the germline V gene. V was trimmed by 2 bases and J by 3 bases, leaving 21 bases between them. This CDR3 spans 18 amino acids. The CDR3 protein is CASSLDGMGLTIYNEQFF. In DNA, the CDR3 is TGTGCCAGCAGCTTAGATGGTATGGGACTCACAATCTACAATGAGCAGTTCTTC.

This sequence joins TRBV7-2 and TRBJ2-7, with TRBD2 matching 11 bases. V lost 2 bases, J lost 7 bases, and 4 bases stayed unmatched. The CDR3 extends over 14 amino acids. From germline, CDR1 is SGHTA and CDR2 FQGNSA. CDR3: CASSLTSGSREQYF. The CDR3 nucleotides read TGTGCCAGCAGCTTAACTAGCGGGAGTCGGGAGCAGTACTTC.

This clone was counted once. The chain carries TRBV6-5 and TRBJ2-7; D not certain. Looked up from germline, CDR1 is MNHEY and CDR2 is SVGAGI. Trimming removed 6 bases from V and 1 base from J, with 10 bases in between. The CDR3 length is 13 residues. The CDR3 bases are TGTGCCAGCAGCGTAAGAAATTCCTACGAGCAGTACTTC. It yields the protein CASSVRNSYEQYF.

The chain recombines TRBV10-3 with TRBJ1-3, with D hard to call. Germline V gene data show CDR1 as ENHRY and CDR2 as SYGVKD. The CDR3 is made up of 13 amino acids. V shed 8 bases and J shed 4 bases, with 12 bases lying between them. The CDR3 region has the DNA TGTGCCATCGGGAACCATTTGGGAAACACCATATATTTT. Its translation is CAIGNHLGNTIYF.

The chain has TRBV5-1 and TRBJ2-5; the match to TRBD1 covers 11 bases. The CDR3 is made up of 15 amino acids. The V segment lost 1 base and the J segment 5 bases; nucleotides outside the gene matches: 4. CDR1 SGHRS and CDR2 YFSETQ come from the germline V gene. The CDR3 loop reads CASSLKRTGGETQYF. CDR3 coding DNA: TGCGCCAGCAGCTTGAAACGGACAGGGGGCGAGACCCAGTACTTC.

The chain couples TRBV21-1 to TRBJ2-7. TRBV21-1 is annotated as a pseudogene. The CDR3 sequence is 15 residues long. The CDR3 loop reads CASRKDSGASNEQYF. CDR3 coding DNA: TGTGCCAGCCGAAAAGACTCCGGGGCAAGCAACGAGCAGTACTTC.

This clone has more than one count but fewer than ten. This chain connects TRBV5-1 to TRBJ1-2; weak D call: TRBD1 (6 bases). Per the germline V gene, CDR1 is SGHRS and CDR2 is YFSETQ. Trimming took 4 bases from V and 4 from J, leaving 17 bases between them. The CDR3 loop spans 15 amino acids. The CDR3 DNA reads TGCGCCAGCAGCCCGGCGGGGGCTTCAGGCTATGGCTACACCTTC. It codes for CASSPAGASGYGYTF.

The chain links TRBV5-1 to TRBJ2-7; 12 bases are shared with TRBD2. The V and J ends lost 7 bases and 3 bases, in that order; junction bases with no gene match: 14. Per germline, CDR1 SGHRS and CDR2 YFSETQ. The CDR3 totals 17 residues. The CDR3 protein is CASRTLAGGGGSYEQYF. The CDR3, as DNA: TGCGCCAGCCGAACACTAGCGGGAGGCGGAGGAAGCTACGAGCAGTACTTC. Supplemented by reference TRBV5-1 and TRBJ2-7, the full variable domain reads KAGVTQTPRYLIKTRGQQVTLSCSPISGHRSVSWYQQTPGQGLQFLFEYFSETQRNKGNFPGRFSGRQFSNSRSEMNVSTLELGDSALYLCASRTLAGGGGSYEQYFGPGTRLTVT.

This clone was observed once. The chain carries TRBV15 and TRBJ2-1; D is unresolved. Germline lookup yields CDR1 LNHNV and CDR2 YYDKDF (reference sequence). V lost 1 base, J lost 8 bases, and 9 bases lay in between. This CDR3 region has 13 residues. CDR3 nucleotides: TGTGCCACCAGCAGAGCCGACGAGGATGAGCAGTTCTTC. It yields the protein CATSRADEDEQFF.

This clone has more than one count but fewer than ten. The genes are TRBV18 and TRBJ2-3, with D tentatively TRBD2 (6 bases). Germline V gene sequence: CDR1 KGHSH, CDR2 LQKENI. The germline V and J ends were trimmed by 2 bases and 7 bases, with 13 bases remaining between them. This CDR3 contains 14 residues. The CDR3 DNA follows: TGTGCCAGCTCACCAGACGGGGGTCAAAATACGCAGTATTTT. This encodes CASSPDGGQNTQYF.

The chain joins TRBV7-2 to TRBJ2-7, with 7 positions matching TRBD2. The V and J ends lost 4 bases and 2 bases, in that order; junction bases with no gene match: 8. From germline, CDR1 is SGHTA and CDR2 FQGNSA. CDR3 length equals 15 residues. The CDR3: CASSSRGRATYEQYF. CDR3 in DNA: TGTGCCAGCAGCTCCCGTGGGAGGGCGACCTACGAGCAGTACTTC.

The V gene is TRBV6-1, the J gene TRBJ2-1, with D unclear. With 5 bases removed from V and 13 bases from J, the gap between germline ends came to 18 bases. This CDR3 is built from 13 residues. Germline CDR1 and CDR2: MNHNS and SASEGT. The CDR3 loop is CASSLSLSLSQFF. The DNA for the CDR3 is TGTGCCAGCAGTTTGTCACTTAGCCTCAGCCAGTTCTTC.

The rearrangement joins TRBV11-2 to TRBJ2-3; D ambiguous. V was cut by 5 bases and J by 4 bases, with 10 bases left in between. The CDR3 is made up of 13 amino acids. Per the germline V gene, CDR1 is SGHAT and CDR2 is FQNNGV. CDR3 sequence (DNA): TGTGCCAGCAGCCCAAATAATGCAGATACGCAGTATTTT. Translated, it gives CASSPNNADTQYF.

The rearrangement links TRBV7-9 to TRBJ2-5, with 10 bases fitting TRBD2. The CDR3 is 15 amino acids. Trimming at V came to 5 bases and at J to 5 bases, leaving 8 bases not matched to a gene. In germline, CDR1 is SEHNR, CDR2 FQNEAQ (reference sequence). CDR3 nucleotides: TGTGCCAGCAGCCAGGCTAGCGGGAGCGGTGAGACCCAGTACTTC. Its translation: CASSQASGSGETQYF.

V and J are TRBV7-3 and TRBJ1-2, with D possibly TRBD1 on 6 matching bases. The CDR3 is 13 amino acids. Germline V CDR1 and CDR2: SGHTA, FQGTGA. Deletions cut 6 bases from V and 6 bases from J, with 14 bases between. The CDR3 sequence is CASRFSGVDGYTF. Written as DNA, the CDR3 is TGTGCCAGCAGGTTTTCAGGGGTTGATGGCTACACCTTC.

V usage is TRBV27 and J usage is TRBJ2-5; TRBD2 agrees at 15 bases. After removal of 4 bases from V and 5 bases from J, the junction contained 5 bases not matched to a gene. The CDR3 sequence is 16 residues long. The germline CDR1 and CDR2 sequences are MNHEY and SMNVEV (reference sequence). Here the CDR3 DNA reads TGTGCCAGCAGTTCGTCCGGGACTAGCGGGGGGGAGACCCAGTACTTC. Translating gives CASSSSGTSGGETQYF.